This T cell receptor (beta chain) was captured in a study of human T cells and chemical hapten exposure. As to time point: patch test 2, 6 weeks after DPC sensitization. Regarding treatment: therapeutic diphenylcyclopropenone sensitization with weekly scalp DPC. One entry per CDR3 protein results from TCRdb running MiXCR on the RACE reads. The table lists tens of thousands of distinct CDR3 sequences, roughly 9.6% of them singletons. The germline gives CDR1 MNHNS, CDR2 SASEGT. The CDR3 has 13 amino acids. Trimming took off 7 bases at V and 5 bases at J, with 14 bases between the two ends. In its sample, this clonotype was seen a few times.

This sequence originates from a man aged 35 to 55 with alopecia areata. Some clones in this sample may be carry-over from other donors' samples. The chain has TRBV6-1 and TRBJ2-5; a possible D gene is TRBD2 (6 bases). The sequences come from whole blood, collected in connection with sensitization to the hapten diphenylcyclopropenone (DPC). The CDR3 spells CASTRERSETQYF. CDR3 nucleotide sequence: TGTGCCAGCACGCGGGAACGTAGTGAGACCCAGTACTTC.